This T cell receptor beta chain was found in a study of blood T cell repertoires in COVID-19. Study-level information: Nucleic acid was either cDNA or gDNA, and it came from T cells, B-cell-depleted T cells, or PBMCs.

CDR1 and CDR2 (germline): MNHEY, SVGAGI. The CDR3 sequence is 13 residues long. In the original analysis: Amplification of reference gene primers was used by the study to estimate nucleated cell counts. Profiling relied on immunoSEQ multiplex PCR, and the TCRdb table lists in-frame clones only, not all of them. V and J calls and clone size are those listed in that table; D and trimming were worked out from the DNA. The sample records about 460,000 clones, approximately 91% being singletons. As for this clone: The junction differs from germline at one of its ends, possibly a read error.

Participant ages covered about 18 to 100 years across 20 to 30 US areas. V is TRBV6-5 and J is TRBJ1-2; D is uncertain. This receptor was taken from a woman aged 60-75 years who had recovered from COVID-19. Sample: PBMCs or T cells enriched from blood (not recorded which). The CDR3 region has the DNA TGTGCCAGCACTTACGGCGGGAGGGATGGCTACACCTTC. This translates into CASTYGGRDGYTF.